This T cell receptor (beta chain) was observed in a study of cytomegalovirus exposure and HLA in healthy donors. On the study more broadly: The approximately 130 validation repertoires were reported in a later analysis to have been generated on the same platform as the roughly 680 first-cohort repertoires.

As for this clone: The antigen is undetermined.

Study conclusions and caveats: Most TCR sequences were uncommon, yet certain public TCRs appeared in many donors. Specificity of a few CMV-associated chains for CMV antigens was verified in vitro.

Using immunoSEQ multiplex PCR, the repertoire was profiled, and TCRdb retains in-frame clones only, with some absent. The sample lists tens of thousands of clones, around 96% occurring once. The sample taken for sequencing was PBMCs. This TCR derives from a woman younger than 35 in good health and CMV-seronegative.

The CDR3 loop reads CASSLDPLVGGRGDNEQFF. The CDR3 DNA follows: TGCGCCAGCAGCTTGGACCCCCTGGTTGGCGGGAGGGGAGATAATGAGCAGTTCTTC. The chain recombines TRBV5-1 with TRBJ2-1, with 9 bases matching TRBD2. Per the germline V gene, CDR1 is SGHRS and CDR2 is YFSETQ. J was trimmed by 7 bases and V by 0 bases; bases with no gene match: 17. The CDR3 contains 19 residues.